The rows below give T cell receptor beta chains drawn from one sample of a study of cytomegalovirus exposure and HLA in healthy donors. Sequencing used immunoSEQ multiplex PCR; TCRdb keeps in-frame clones, though not all of them. The sample contains about 100,000 clones, 81% of which appear only once. The sequenced material came from PBMCs. The receptors originated from a man aged 35-49 years in good health and CMV-seropositive. CDR3s include the opening cysteine and the closing phenylalanine or tryptophan.

j_gene: TRBJ1-4; v_gene: TRBV27; CDR3aa: CASSLSEAVRGEKLFF
j_gene: TRBJ2-1; v_gene: TRBV6-6; CDR3aa: CASSSPRLAGRNEQFF
j_gene: TRBJ2-1; v_gene: TRBV6-5; CDR3aa: CASSYLLDNEQFF
j_gene: TRBJ1-1; v_gene: TRBV7-8; CDR3aa: CASSLSQGEAFF
j_gene: TRBJ2-1; v_gene: TRBV5-5; CDR3aa: CASSWGTGAYNEQFF
j_gene: TRBJ2-5; v_gene: TRBV29-1; CDR3aa: CSVVRGQETQYF
j_gene: TRBJ1-1; v_gene: TRBV6-6; CDR3aa: CASSRDGVTAEAFF
j_gene: TRBJ2-5; v_gene: TRBV30; CDR3aa: CAWSDLGVTEETQYF
j_gene: TRBJ1-1; v_gene: TRBV6-1; CDR3aa: CASSPGQGYTEAFF
j_gene: TRBJ1-6; v_gene: TRBV30; CDR3aa: CAWNPGGPPLHF
j_gene: TRBJ1-5; v_gene: TRBV18; CDR3aa: CASSRTAGNQPQHF